This T cell receptor beta chain was observed in a study of blood T cell repertoires in COVID-19 (dated by TCRdb to 2019 to 2021). In terms of the full investigation: Collaborator samples came from the United States, Italy and Spain and covered acute and convalescent phases of COVID-19. HLA class I and class II types, where available, came from metadata supplied by the sample provider rather than from assay-based typing. The prospective study material was composed of cDNA or gDNA derived from T cells, B-cell-depleted T cells, or PBMCs. The repertoires were made available in a free public database intended to serve as a resource for research on the immune response to SARS-CoV-2. Nearly every sample came with metadata listing a de-identified subject ID, COVID-19 status, age in years and sex. The samples were drawn from two sources: the first 160 participants of the ongoing ImmuneRACE study, and fewer than 1,500 subjects contributed by 6 global collaborators. The dataset comprised deeply sampled blood TCRbeta repertoires from subjects exposed to, actively infected with, or recovered from COVID-19. Overall study outcomes, separate from this receptor: The quantity of clinical and demographic metadata differed by source and by participant and was supplied without curation.

V trim: 0 bases; J trim: 9 bases; unmatched bases: 9. The CDR3 runs 17 amino acids, cysteine and phenylalanine included. The DNA shown is the 51-base CDR3, in frame from base 1. CDR1 and CDR2 are read off the germline V gene as SGDLS and YYNGEE. The immunoSEQ Assay, a bias-controlled multiplex PCR, was used to amplify TCRbeta CDR3 regions from genomic DNA. In the source study's methods: Within the assay, amplification of reference gene primers was used to estimate how many nucleated cells each sample contained. To quantify the absolute abundance of each unique TCRbeta CDR3 rearrangement, sequence reads were collapsed and filtered. Productive Simpson clonality was computed per sample as the square root of Simpson's diversity index over productive rearrangements. TCRdb re-hosts the immuneACCESS table, in-frame sequences only. Its copies lack some clones; in the studies checked, an unresolved V gene accounts for under half of them, and the cause for the rest is not known. The DNA was the basis for D and trimming; V, J and clone size are from that table. The sample has more than 85,000 clones on record, roughly 90% of them singletons. The ten largest clones add up to more than 1.5% of the sample.

Each collaborating institution followed its own protocols to collect whole blood in K2EDTA tubes. For TCRbeta analysis, collaborators shipped samples in one of three forms: frozen whole blood, isolated PBMCs, or DNA extracted from either of those sample types. Note on this clone: Its antigen specificity is not known. Base qualities are missing; no much larger clone stands one base away.

Material: peripheral blood. This chain is built from TRBV9 and TRBJ2-1; 13 middle bases align to TRBD2. The sequence was obtained from a man aged 55-75 years with acute or convalescent COVID-19. The DNA is TGTGCCAGCAGCGTAGAGGGACTAGCGGGAAGGCCGAGTGAGCAGTTCTTC. Its protein is CASSVEGLAGRPSEQFF.